This paragraph covers one TCR beta chain sequence. Germline V gene data show CDR1 as MNHEY and CDR2 as SMNVEV (reference sequence). The length of the CDR3 is 16 residues. V dropped 4 bases and J dropped 4; count of bases not matched to a gene: 9. The data were obtained in a study of shared clonotypes between healthy human individuals. Measured with immunoSEQ multiplex PCR; TCRdb has only the in-frame clones, and not every one. Seen here are about 1.1 million clones, roughly 80% observed once, and the top ten hold approximately 0.95%. The specimen sequenced was memory CD4+ T cells from PBMCs. The subset is: CD45RA-negative fraction. The sequence came from a man between 18 and 35 years old in good health. Some clones in this sample may be carry-over from other donors' samples. The chain has TRBV27 and TRBJ2-3; 9 positions agree with TRBD1. The CDR3, as DNA: TGTGCCAGCAGTTCCTGGGGACAGGGACAGGCAGATACGCAGTATTTT. It specifies CASSSWGQGQADTQYF.